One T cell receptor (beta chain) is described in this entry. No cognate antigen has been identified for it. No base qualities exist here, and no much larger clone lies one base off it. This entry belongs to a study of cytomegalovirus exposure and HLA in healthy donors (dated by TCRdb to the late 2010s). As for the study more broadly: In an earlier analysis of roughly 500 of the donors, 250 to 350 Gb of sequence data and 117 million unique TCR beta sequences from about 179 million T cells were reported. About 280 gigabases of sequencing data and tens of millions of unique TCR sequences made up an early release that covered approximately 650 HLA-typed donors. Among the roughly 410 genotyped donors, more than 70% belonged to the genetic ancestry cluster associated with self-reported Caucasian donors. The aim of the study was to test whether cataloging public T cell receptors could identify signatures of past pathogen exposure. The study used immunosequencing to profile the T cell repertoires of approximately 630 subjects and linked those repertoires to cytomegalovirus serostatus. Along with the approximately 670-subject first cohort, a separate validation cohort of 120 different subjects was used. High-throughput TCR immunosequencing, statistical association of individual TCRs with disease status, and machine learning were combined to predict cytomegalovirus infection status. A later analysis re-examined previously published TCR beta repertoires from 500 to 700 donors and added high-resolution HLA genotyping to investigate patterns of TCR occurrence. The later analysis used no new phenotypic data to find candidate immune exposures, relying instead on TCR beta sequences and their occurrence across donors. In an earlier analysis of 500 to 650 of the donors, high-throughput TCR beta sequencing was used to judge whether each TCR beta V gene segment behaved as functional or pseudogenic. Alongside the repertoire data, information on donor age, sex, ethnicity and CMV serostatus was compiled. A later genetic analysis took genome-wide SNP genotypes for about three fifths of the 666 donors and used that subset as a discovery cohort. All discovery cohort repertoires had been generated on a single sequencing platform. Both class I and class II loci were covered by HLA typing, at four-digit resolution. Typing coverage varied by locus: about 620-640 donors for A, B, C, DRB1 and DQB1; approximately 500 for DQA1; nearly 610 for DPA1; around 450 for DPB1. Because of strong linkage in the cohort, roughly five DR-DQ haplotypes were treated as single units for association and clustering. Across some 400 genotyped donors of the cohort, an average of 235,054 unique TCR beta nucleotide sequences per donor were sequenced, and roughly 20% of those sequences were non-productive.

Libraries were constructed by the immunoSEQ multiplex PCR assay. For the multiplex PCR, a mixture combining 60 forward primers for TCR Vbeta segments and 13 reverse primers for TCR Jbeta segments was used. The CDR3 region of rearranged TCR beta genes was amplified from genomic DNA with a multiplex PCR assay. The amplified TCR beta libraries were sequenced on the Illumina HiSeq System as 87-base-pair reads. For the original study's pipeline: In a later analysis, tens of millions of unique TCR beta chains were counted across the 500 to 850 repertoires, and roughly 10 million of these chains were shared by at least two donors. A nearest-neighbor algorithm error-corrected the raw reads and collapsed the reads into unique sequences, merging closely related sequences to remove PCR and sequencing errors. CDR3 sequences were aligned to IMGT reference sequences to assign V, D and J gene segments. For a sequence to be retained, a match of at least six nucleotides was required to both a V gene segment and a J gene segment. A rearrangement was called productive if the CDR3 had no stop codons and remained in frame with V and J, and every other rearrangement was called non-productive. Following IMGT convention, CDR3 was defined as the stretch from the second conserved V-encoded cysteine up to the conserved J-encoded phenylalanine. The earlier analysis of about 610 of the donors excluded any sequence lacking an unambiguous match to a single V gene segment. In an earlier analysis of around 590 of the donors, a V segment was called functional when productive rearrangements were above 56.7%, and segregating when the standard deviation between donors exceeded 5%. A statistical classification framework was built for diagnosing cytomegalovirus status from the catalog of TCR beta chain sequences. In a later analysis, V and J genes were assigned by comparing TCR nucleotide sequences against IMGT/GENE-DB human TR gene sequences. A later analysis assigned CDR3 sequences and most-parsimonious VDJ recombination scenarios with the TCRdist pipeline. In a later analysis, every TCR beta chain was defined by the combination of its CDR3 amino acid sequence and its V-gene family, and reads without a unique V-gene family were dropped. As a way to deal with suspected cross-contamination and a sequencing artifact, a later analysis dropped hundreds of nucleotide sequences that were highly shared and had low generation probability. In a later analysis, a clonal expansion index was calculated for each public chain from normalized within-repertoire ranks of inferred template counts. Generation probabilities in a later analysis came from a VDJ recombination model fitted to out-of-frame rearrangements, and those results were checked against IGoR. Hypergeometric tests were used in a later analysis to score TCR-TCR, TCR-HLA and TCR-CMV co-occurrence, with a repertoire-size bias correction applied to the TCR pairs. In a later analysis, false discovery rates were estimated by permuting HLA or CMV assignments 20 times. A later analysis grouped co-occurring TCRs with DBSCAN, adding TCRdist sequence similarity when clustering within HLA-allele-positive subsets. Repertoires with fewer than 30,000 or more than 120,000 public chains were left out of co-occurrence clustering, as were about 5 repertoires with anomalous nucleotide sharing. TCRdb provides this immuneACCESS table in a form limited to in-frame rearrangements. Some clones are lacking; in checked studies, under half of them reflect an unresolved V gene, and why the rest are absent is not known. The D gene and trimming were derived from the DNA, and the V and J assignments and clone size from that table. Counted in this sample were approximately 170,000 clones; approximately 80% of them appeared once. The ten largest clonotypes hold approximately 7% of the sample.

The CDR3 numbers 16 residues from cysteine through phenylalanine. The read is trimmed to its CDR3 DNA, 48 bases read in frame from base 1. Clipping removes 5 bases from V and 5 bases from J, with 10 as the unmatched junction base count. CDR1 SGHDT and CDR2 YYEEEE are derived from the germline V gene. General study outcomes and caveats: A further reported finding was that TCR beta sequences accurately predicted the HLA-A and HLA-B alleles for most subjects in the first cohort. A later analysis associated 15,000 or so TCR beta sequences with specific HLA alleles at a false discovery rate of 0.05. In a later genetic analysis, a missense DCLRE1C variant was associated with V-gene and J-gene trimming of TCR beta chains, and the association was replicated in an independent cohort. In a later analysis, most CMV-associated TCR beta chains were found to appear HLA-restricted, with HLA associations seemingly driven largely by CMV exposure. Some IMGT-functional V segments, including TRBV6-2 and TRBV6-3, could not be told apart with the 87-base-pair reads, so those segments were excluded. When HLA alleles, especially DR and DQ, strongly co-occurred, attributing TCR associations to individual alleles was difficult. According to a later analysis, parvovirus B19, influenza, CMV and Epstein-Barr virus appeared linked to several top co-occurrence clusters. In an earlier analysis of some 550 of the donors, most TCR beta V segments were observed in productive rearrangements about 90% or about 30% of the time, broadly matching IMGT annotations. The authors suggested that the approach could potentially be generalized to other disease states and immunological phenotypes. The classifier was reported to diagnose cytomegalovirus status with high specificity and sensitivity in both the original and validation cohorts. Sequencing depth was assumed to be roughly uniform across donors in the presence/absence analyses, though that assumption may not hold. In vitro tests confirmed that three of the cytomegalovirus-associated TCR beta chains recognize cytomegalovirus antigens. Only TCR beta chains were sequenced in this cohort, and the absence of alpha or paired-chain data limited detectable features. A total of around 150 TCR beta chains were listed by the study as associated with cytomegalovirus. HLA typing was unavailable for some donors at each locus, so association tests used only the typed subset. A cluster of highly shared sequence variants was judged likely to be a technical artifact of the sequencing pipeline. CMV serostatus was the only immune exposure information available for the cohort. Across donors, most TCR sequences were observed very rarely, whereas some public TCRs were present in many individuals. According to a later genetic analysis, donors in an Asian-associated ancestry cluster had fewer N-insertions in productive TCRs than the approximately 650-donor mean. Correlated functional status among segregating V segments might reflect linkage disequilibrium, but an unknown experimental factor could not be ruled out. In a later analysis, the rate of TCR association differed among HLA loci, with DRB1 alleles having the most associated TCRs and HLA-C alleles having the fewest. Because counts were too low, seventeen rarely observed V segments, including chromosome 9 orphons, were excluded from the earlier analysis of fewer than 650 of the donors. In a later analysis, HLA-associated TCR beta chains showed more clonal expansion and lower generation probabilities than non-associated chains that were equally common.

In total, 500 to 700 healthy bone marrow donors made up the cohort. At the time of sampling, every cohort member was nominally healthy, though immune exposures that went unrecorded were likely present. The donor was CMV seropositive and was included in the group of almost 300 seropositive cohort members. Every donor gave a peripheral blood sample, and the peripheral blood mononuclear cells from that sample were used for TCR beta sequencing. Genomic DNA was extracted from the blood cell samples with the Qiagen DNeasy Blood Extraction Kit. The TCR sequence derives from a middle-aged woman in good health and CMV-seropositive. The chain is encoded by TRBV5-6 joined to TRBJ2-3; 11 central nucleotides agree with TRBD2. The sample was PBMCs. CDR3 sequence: CASRLRRLAGGDTQYF. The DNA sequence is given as TGTGCCAGCAGGCTCCGAAGGCTAGCGGGGGGAGATACGCAGTATTTT.